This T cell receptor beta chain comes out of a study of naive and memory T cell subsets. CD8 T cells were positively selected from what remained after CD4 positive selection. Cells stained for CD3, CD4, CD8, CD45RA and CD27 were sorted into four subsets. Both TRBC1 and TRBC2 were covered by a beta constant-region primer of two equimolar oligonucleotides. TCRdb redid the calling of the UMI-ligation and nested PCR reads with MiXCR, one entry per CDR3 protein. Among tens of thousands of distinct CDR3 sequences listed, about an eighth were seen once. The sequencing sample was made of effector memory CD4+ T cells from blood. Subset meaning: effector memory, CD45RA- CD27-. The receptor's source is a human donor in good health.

CDR3 amino acids: CASRQGQGAAEQYF. The CDR3 DNA reads TGTGCCAGTAGACAGGGACAGGGGGCGGCCGAGCAGTACTTC. This sequence joins TRBV19 and TRBJ2-7, with 12 bases fitting TRBD1. Germline CDR1 is LNHDA and CDR2 is SQIVND (reference sequence). The CDR3 has 14 amino acids. The V gene end was trimmed by 6 bases and the J gene end by 6 bases; junction bases not matched to a gene: 6.